This T cell receptor beta chain is drawn from a study of cytomegalovirus exposure and HLA in healthy donors (dated by TCRdb to 2016 to 2017). A note on the overall study: According to an earlier analysis of 587 of the donors, about 179 million T cells yielded roughly 110 million unique TCR beta sequences and approximately 280 Gb of sequence data. Approximately 310 gigabases of sequencing data and 91 million or so unique TCR sequences made up an early release that covered approximately 650 HLA-typed donors. Of the approximately 400 genotyped donors, 81% were placed in the genetic ancestry cluster associated with self-reported Caucasian donors. The study aimed to test whether cataloging public T cell receptors could reveal signatures of past pathogen exposure. Using immunosequencing, the study profiled T cell repertoires from 640 or so subjects and related those repertoires to cytomegalovirus serostatus. A separate validation cohort of roughly 130 different subjects was used in addition to the 666-subject first cohort. The study combined high-throughput TCR immunosequencing, statistical association of individual TCRs with disease status, and machine learning to predict cytomegalovirus infection status. A later analysis re-analyzed previously published TCR beta repertoires from 666 donors and added high-resolution HLA genotyping to study TCR occurrence patterns. In the later analysis, no new phenotypic data were used to find candidate immune exposures; instead, reliance was placed on TCR beta sequences and their occurrence across donors. An earlier analysis of around 580 of the donors used high-throughput TCR beta sequencing to judge whether each TCR beta V gene segment behaved as functional or pseudogenic. Donor age, sex, ethnicity and CMV serostatus were collected together with the repertoire data. In a later genetic analysis, genome-wide SNP genotypes for about three fifths of the roughly 670 donors were used, and that subset was treated as a discovery cohort. All discovery cohort repertoires had been generated on a single sequencing platform. HLA typing covered class I and class II loci at four-digit resolution. The number of donors typed differed by locus, with about 629-640 for A, B, C, DRB1 and DQB1, around 560 for DQA1, nearly 610 for DPA1, and some 440 for DPB1. Four to six DR-DQ haplotypes were handled as single units for association and clustering because linkage in the cohort was strong. On average, roughly 250,000 unique TCR beta nucleotide sequences were sequenced per donor among 398 genotyped donors of the cohort, with roughly a sixth of those sequences being non-productive.

The protocol used for the library was the immunoSEQ multiplex PCR assay. For the multiplex PCR, a mixture combining 60 forward primers for TCR Vbeta segments and 13 reverse primers for TCR Jbeta segments was used. The CDR3 region of rearranged TCR beta genes was amplified from genomic DNA by a multiplex PCR assay. The amplified TCR beta libraries were sequenced on the Illumina HiSeq System as 87-base-pair reads. The original methods were these. A later analysis tallied roughly 78 million unique TCR beta chains across the 640 or so repertoires, and about 10 million of those chains were shared by two or more donors. Raw reads were error-corrected and collapsed into unique sequences by a nearest-neighbor algorithm in which closely related sequences were merged to remove PCR and sequencing errors. CDR3 sequences were aligned to IMGT reference sequences to assign V, D and J gene segments. Each retained sequence needed at least a six-nucleotide match to both a V gene segment and a J gene segment. Rearrangements were classified as productive when the CDR3 lacked stop codons and remained in frame with V and J, and all other rearrangements were classified as non-productive. CDR3 was defined according to IMGT convention as the region running from the second conserved V-encoded cysteine to the conserved J-encoded phenylalanine. Sequences without an unambiguous match to a single V gene segment were excluded from the earlier analysis of 587 of the donors. In an earlier analysis of some 590 of the donors, a V segment was called functional when productive rearrangements were above 56.7%, and segregating when the standard deviation between donors exceeded 5%. A statistical classification framework was developed to diagnose cytomegalovirus status using the catalog of TCR beta chain sequences. V and J gene assignment, in a later analysis, came from comparing TCR nucleotide sequences with IMGT/GENE-DB human TR gene sequences. The TCRdist pipeline was used in a later analysis to assign CDR3 sequences and most-parsimonious VDJ recombination scenarios. In a later analysis, each TCR beta chain was defined by its CDR3 amino acid sequence together with its V-gene family, and reads without a unique V-gene family were excluded. A later analysis removed roughly 590 highly shared, low-generation-probability nucleotide sequences to deal with suspected cross-contamination and a sequencing artifact. For each public chain, a later analysis derived a clonal expansion index from normalized ranks of inferred template counts within each repertoire. In a later analysis, generation probabilities were computed with a VDJ recombination model fitted to out-of-frame rearrangements, and the resulting probabilities were checked against IGoR. Hypergeometric tests were used in a later analysis to score TCR-TCR, TCR-HLA and TCR-CMV co-occurrence, with a repertoire-size bias correction applied to the TCR pairs. False discovery rates were estimated in a later analysis by permuting HLA or CMV assignments 20 times. In a later analysis, co-occurring TCRs were grouped with DBSCAN, and TCRdist sequence similarity was added when clustering was performed within HLA-allele-positive subsets. Repertoires with fewer than 30,000 or more than 120,000 public chains, plus five repertoires with anomalous nucleotide sharing, were excluded from co-occurrence clustering. TCRdb carries this immuneACCESS record with in-frame sequences only. Its versions omit some clonotypes, under half of them owing to an unresolved V gene in the studies checked, with the rest unexplained. V, J and clone size derive from that table, while D and trimming were established from the DNA sequence. The sample table holds 75,000 to 80,000 clones, of which roughly 70% were seen once. The leading ten clones occupy roughly 4.9% of the sample.

A few counts support this clone. This clone's antigen is unknown. One base away there is no much larger clone; base qualities are not given. The cohort comprised several hundred healthy bone marrow donors. At the time of sampling, all cohort members were nominally healthy, though unrecorded immune exposures were likely present. The donor was CMV seropositive and was included in the group of 290 or so seropositive cohort members. A peripheral blood sample was provided by each donor, and peripheral blood mononuclear cells were used for TCR beta sequencing. Genomic DNA extraction from the blood cell samples was performed with the Qiagen DNeasy Blood Extraction Kit. The full study reports these points: A later analysis found that TCR association rates varied across HLA loci, with DRB1 alleles showing the most associated TCRs and HLA-C alleles the fewest. A later analysis associated 16,951 TCR beta sequences with specific HLA alleles at a false discovery rate of 0.05. Assigning TCR associations to individual alleles was difficult when HLA alleles, especially DR and DQ, strongly co-occurred. Approximately 16 rarely observed V segments, including chromosome 9 orphons, were excluded from the earlier analysis of about 610 of the donors because counts were too low. Cytomegalovirus status was reported to be diagnosed by the classifier with high specificity and sensitivity in both the original and validation cohorts. In vitro tests confirmed that a few of the cytomegalovirus-associated TCR beta chains recognize cytomegalovirus antigens. Linkage disequilibrium might explain the correlated functional status among segregating V segments, but an unknown experimental factor could not be ruled out. Immune exposure information for the cohort was limited to CMV serostatus. The presence/absence analyses assumed that sequencing depth was roughly uniform across donors, and that assumption may not be true. According to the authors, the approach could potentially be generalized to other disease states and immunological phenotypes. In a later genetic analysis, fewer N-insertions in productive TCRs were reported among donors in an Asian-associated ancestry cluster than the approximately 670-donor mean. Because HLA typing was missing for some donors at each locus, association tests included only the typed subset. While some public TCRs were present in many individuals, most TCR sequences turned up only very rarely across donors. A further reported finding was that TCR beta sequences accurately predicted the HLA-A and HLA-B alleles for most subjects in the first cohort. In a later analysis, HLA-associated TCR beta chains were found to be more clonally expanded and to have lower generation probabilities than equally common non-associated chains. Most CMV-associated TCR beta chains appeared to be HLA-restricted in a later analysis, and the HLA associations seemed to be driven largely by CMV exposure. This cohort had only TCR beta chains sequenced, and the lack of alpha or paired-chain data limited which features could be detected. A cluster of highly shared sequence variants was judged likely to represent a technical artifact of the sequencing pipeline. The study listed 170 or so TCR beta chains as associated with cytomegalovirus. In a later genetic analysis, a missense DCLRE1C variant was associated with V-gene and J-gene trimming of TCR beta chains, and the association was replicated in an independent cohort. According to a later analysis, parvovirus B19, influenza, CMV and Epstein-Barr virus appeared linked to several top co-occurrence clusters. In an earlier analysis of around 500 of the donors, most TCR beta V segments appeared in productive rearrangements about 87% or about 30% of the time, broadly matching IMGT annotations.

The clonotype originates from a man in his sixties in good health and CMV-seropositive. The sequenced sample was PBMCs.

The CDR3 region has the sequence CASSVRDRGSPGGLPYEQYF. The sequence in DNA is TGTGCCAGCAGTGTCAGGGACAGGGGAAGTCCGGGCGGCCTTCCCTACGAGCAGTACTTC. The rearrangement combines TRBV6-1 with TRBJ2-5; a stretch of 10 junction bases matches TRBD1. The assigned J gene may be wrong: the sequence end matches TRBJ2-7 better. Including the terminal cysteine and phenylalanine, the CDR3 comprises 20 residues. The read is trimmed to its CDR3 DNA, 60 bases read in frame from base 1. Sequences MNHNS (CDR1) and SASEGT (CDR2) are obtained from the germline V gene.